Listed here is a single T cell receptor beta chain. Patients in Seattle were enrolled during active infection, then followed longitudinally. Per the original data handling: How many nucleated cells were present was estimated from reference gene primer amplification. Profiling relied on immunoSEQ multiplex PCR, and the TCRdb table lists in-frame clones only, not all of them. V and J calls and clone size come straight from that table; D and trimming were deduced from the DNA. The table shows 390,000 or so clones, with around 92% occurring only once. This entry belongs to a study of blood T cell repertoires in COVID-19. Study-level information: Acute and convalescent COVID-19 specimens originated in the United States, Italy and Spain. T cells, B-cell-depleted T cells, or PBMCs supplied cDNA or gDNA.

The source is a woman in her thirties with COVID-19, enrolled during active disease. Sequencing used peripheral blood.

As DNA, the CDR3 is TGTGCCAGCAGCATTAAGTGGAGCCCCTCCTACAATGAGCAGTTCTTC. It codes for CASSIKWSPSYNEQFF. The genes are TRBV5-4 and TRBJ2-1, with D unclear. The V gene lost 4 bases and the J gene lost 0 bases, with 14 bases spanning the gap. The CDR3 runs 16 residues. Germline CDR1 is SGHNT and CDR2 is YYREEE (reference sequence). Complete variable domain (other parts from reference TRBV5-4 and TRBJ2-1): ETGVTQSPTHLIKTRGQQVTLRCSSQSGHNTVSWYQQALGQGPQFIFQYYREEENGRGNFPPRFSGLQFPNYSSELNVNALELDDSALYLCASSIKWSPSYNEQFFGPGTRLTVL.